The rows below give T cell receptor beta chains drawn from one sample of a study of blood T cell repertoires in COVID-19. Using immunoSEQ multiplex PCR, the repertoire was profiled, and TCRdb retains in-frame clones only, with some absent. The data hold 85,000 to 100,000 clones, with over 70% observed a single time. Sequencing was performed on peripheral blood. The receptors shown here come from a man aged 50-60 years who had recovered from COVID-19. CDR3s include the opening cysteine and the closing phenylalanine or tryptophan. D genes are given only for firm matches. Only some rows state a clone size, as once, few, many or a class for expanded clones.

CDR3nt: TGTGCCAGCAGTTATCCGCGATCCGCTACCTACAATGAGCAGTTCTTC
CDR3aa: CASSYPRSATYNEQFF
abundance: once
v_gene: TRBV6-5
d_gene: -
j_gene: TRBJ2-1

CDR3nt: TGTGCCAGCAGCCATAGGAAAAACGGGGATACGCAGTATTTT
CDR3aa: CASSHRKNGDTQYF
abundance: -
v_gene: TRBV21-1
d_gene: -
j_gene: TRBJ2-3

CDR3nt: TGCAGCGTTGGTAGGGGGCATAACTATGGCTACACCTTC
CDR3aa: CSVGRGHNYGYTF
abundance: -
v_gene: TRBV29-1
d_gene: TRBD1
j_gene: TRBJ1-2

CDR3nt: TGTGCCAGCAGGGGACTCTCAGAGACCCAGTACTTC
CDR3aa: CASRGLSETQYF
abundance: few
v_gene: TRBV27
d_gene: -
j_gene: TRBJ2-5

CDR3nt: TGTGCCAGCAGCCCCGGACAGGGGGCTTGGGATGAGCAGTTCTTC
CDR3aa: CASSPGQGAWDEQFF
abundance: many
v_gene: TRBV7-3
d_gene: TRBD1
j_gene: TRBJ2-1

CDR3nt: TGTGCCAGTAGTATAGATGGAGCGGGAGAGATTAATGAGCAGTTCTTC
CDR3aa: CASSIDGAGEINEQFF
abundance: -
v_gene: TRBV19
d_gene: TRBD2
j_gene: TRBJ2-1

CDR3nt: TGTGCCACCAGCAGAATCAAGACAGGACTAGCATCAGATACGCAGTATTTT
CDR3aa: CATSRIKTGLASDTQYF
abundance: -
v_gene: TRBV15
d_gene: TRBD2
j_gene: TRBJ2-3

CDR3nt: TGTGCCAGCAGTTACGCACCAACTAACACTGAAGCTTTCTTT
CDR3aa: CASSYAPTNTEAFF
abundance: -
v_gene: TRBV6-6
d_gene: -
j_gene: TRBJ1-1

CDR3nt: TGTGCCAGCAGCGCAAGACCCACTTGGGCCCTGCATGAGCAGTTCTTC
CDR3aa: CASSARPTWALHEQFF
abundance: few
v_gene: TRBV9
d_gene: -
j_gene: TRBJ2-1

CDR3nt: TGTGCCAGCTCCCCGGGACTAGCGGGAGGGGTTGAGCAGTTCTTC
CDR3aa: CASSPGLAGGVEQFF
abundance: -
v_gene: TRBV18
d_gene: TRBD2
j_gene: TRBJ2-1

CDR3nt: TGTGCCAGCAGCACGAGACAGTCCTACGAGCAGTACTTC
CDR3aa: CASSTRQSYEQYF
abundance: -
v_gene: TRBV21-1
d_gene: -
j_gene: TRBJ2-7

CDR3nt: TGTGCCACCAGTGATTCGACCGGGACTAGTTATGAGCAGTTCTTC
CDR3aa: CATSDSTGTSYEQFF
abundance: few
v_gene: TRBV24-1
d_gene: TRBD2
j_gene: TRBJ2-1

CDR3nt: TGTGCCAGCTCACCTAAGGGACAGGGGCGGTACGAGCAGTACTTC
CDR3aa: CASSPKGQGRYEQYF
abundance: -
v_gene: TRBV18
d_gene: TRBD1
j_gene: TRBJ2-7

CDR3nt: TGTGCCAGCAGCCTACGTAGCGGGAGGGCCCAAGAGACCCAGTACTTC
CDR3aa: CASSLRSGRAQETQYF
abundance: -
v_gene: TRBV7-9
d_gene: TRBD2
j_gene: TRBJ2-5

CDR3nt: TGTGCCAGCAGCGCCGGGACAGAAAGCTACAATGAGCAGTTCTTC
CDR3aa: CASSAGTESYNEQFF
abundance: -
v_gene: TRBV5-4
d_gene: TRBD1
j_gene: TRBJ2-1

CDR3nt: TGTGCCAGCAGCGTAGGGAGCGGGACTAGCACAGATACGCAGTATTTT
CDR3aa: CASSVGSGTSTDTQYF
abundance: once
v_gene: TRBV9
d_gene: TRBD2
j_gene: TRBJ2-3

CDR3nt: TGCGCCAGCAGCCGGGGACAGGGCGAAGCTTTCTTT
CDR3aa: CASSRGQGEAFF
abundance: -
v_gene: TRBV4-1
d_gene: TRBD1
j_gene: TRBJ1-1

CDR3nt: TGTGCCACCAGCAGTCGACAGGGGGCGAATGAGCAGTTCTTC
CDR3aa: CATSSRQGANEQFF
abundance: -
v_gene: TRBV15
d_gene: TRBD1
j_gene: TRBJ2-1

CDR3nt: TGTGCCAGCAGCGTAGAGGAGGGGCAGGGTCAGCCCCAGCATTTT
CDR3aa: CASSVEEGQGQPQHF
abundance: once
v_gene: TRBV9
d_gene: -
j_gene: TRBJ1-5

CDR3nt: TGTGCCAGCAGCGTAGCGGGCGGGAGGGGACCCTCCGTGGAGACCCAGTACTTC
CDR3aa: CASSVAGGRGPSVETQYF
abundance: -
v_gene: TRBV9
d_gene: TRBD2
j_gene: TRBJ2-5

CDR3nt: TGTGCCAGCTCCCATACTGACAAGAACACTGAAGCTTTCTTT
CDR3aa: CASSHTDKNTEAFF
abundance: -
v_gene: TRBV18
d_gene: -
j_gene: TRBJ1-1

CDR3nt: TGTGCCTGTAAACGGAGAAACTATGGCTACACCTTC
CDR3aa: CACKRRNYGYTF
abundance: -
v_gene: TRBV19
d_gene: -
j_gene: TRBJ1-2

CDR3nt: TGTGCCAGCAGCCAACCCGGGACTAGCGGGGGGCCGTCCGGGGAGCTGTTTTTT
CDR3aa: CASSQPGTSGGPSGELFF
abundance: few
v_gene: TRBV5-4
d_gene: TRBD2
j_gene: TRBJ2-2

CDR3nt: TGTGCCAGCAGCTTGGAAGTGGGCGGGAGGGCCCTCGAGCAGTACTTC
CDR3aa: CASSLEVGGRALEQYF
abundance: -
v_gene: TRBV5-4
d_gene: TRBD2
j_gene: TRBJ2-7

CDR3nt: TGTGCCAGCAGCTTATTGCATACGAGTCCGAGGAACACCGGGGAGCTGTTTTTT
CDR3aa: CASSLLHTSPRNTGELFF
abundance: -
v_gene: TRBV7-6
d_gene: -
j_gene: TRBJ2-2

CDR3nt: TGTGCCAGCAGCCTCCGACTTGGCGGGGGGCTCTTGCAGTTCTTC
CDR3aa: CASSLRLGGGLLQFF
abundance: -
v_gene: TRBV3-1/TRBV3-2
d_gene: TRBD2
j_gene: TRBJ2-1

CDR3nt: TGTGCCAGCAGTTTTGTTTGGGGACAGGGGAGCAATCAGCCCCAGCATTTT
CDR3aa: CASSFVWGQGSNQPQHF
abundance: -
v_gene: TRBV27
d_gene: TRBD1
j_gene: TRBJ1-5

CDR3nt: TGCGCCAGCAGCTCTAGGACAGGGGAAGAATATGGCTACACCTTC
CDR3aa: CASSSRTGEEYGYTF
abundance: -
v_gene: TRBV5-1
d_gene: TRBD1
j_gene: TRBJ1-2

CDR3nt: TGTGCCAGCAGTTACATGACAGAATCCTACGAGCAGTACTTC
CDR3aa: CASSYMTESYEQYF
abundance: -
v_gene: TRBV6-2/TRBV6-3
d_gene: -
j_gene: TRBJ2-7

CDR3nt: TGTGCCAGCAGCCTCGGTGCGGCAGTTAACTATGGCTACACCTTC
CDR3aa: CASSLGAAVNYGYTF
abundance: -
v_gene: TRBV3-1/TRBV3-2
d_gene: -
j_gene: TRBJ1-2

CDR3nt: TGTGCCAGCAGTTTGGGGAGCTCCTACAATGAGCAGTTCTTC
CDR3aa: CASSLGSSYNEQFF
abundance: few
v_gene: TRBV6-2/TRBV6-3
d_gene: -
j_gene: TRBJ2-1

CDR3nt: TGTGCCAGCAGCCAAGCTCTCAGGGATGGGCAGTACTTC
CDR3aa: CASSQALRDGQYF
abundance: -
v_gene: TRBV3-1/TRBV3-2
d_gene: -
j_gene: TRBJ2-4

CDR3nt: TGTGCCAGCAGTGATTCGGGACTAGCGGGAGGCCGCTACGAGCAGTACTTC
CDR3aa: CASSDSGLAGGRYEQYF
abundance: few
v_gene: TRBV25-1
d_gene: TRBD2
j_gene: TRBJ2-7

CDR3nt: TGTGCCAGCAGCTTAGCGCCCGCCGGCGAGCAGTACTTC
CDR3aa: CASSLAPAGEQYF
abundance: -
v_gene: TRBV7-9
d_gene: -
j_gene: TRBJ2-7

CDR3nt: TGTGCCAGTACCCTGGGACTCAACACCGGGGAGCTGTTTTTT
CDR3aa: CASTLGLNTGELFF
abundance: -
v_gene: TRBV19
d_gene: -
j_gene: TRBJ2-2

CDR3nt: TGTGCCAGTACCGACCGACAGGGCTACGAGCAGTACTTC
CDR3aa: CASTDRQGYEQYF
abundance: -
v_gene: TRBV19
d_gene: TRBD1
j_gene: TRBJ2-7

CDR3nt: TGTGCCAGCAGCCAAGTTGGGGGACAGGGGGCAGATACGCAGTATTTT
CDR3aa: CASSQVGGQGADTQYF
abundance: -
v_gene: TRBV3-1/TRBV3-2
d_gene: TRBD1
j_gene: TRBJ2-3

CDR3nt: TGTGCCAGCAGCGGGAGACAGAACTATGGCTACACCTTC
CDR3aa: CASSGRQNYGYTF
abundance: -
v_gene: TRBV9
d_gene: -
j_gene: TRBJ1-2

CDR3nt: TGTGCCACCAGGGGGGGACTAGGGAACGCAGATACGCAGTATTTT
CDR3aa: CATRGGLGNADTQYF
abundance: -
v_gene: TRBV24-1
d_gene: TRBD2
j_gene: TRBJ2-3

CDR3nt: TGTGCCTGGAGCGGAGGCGGTGAAAAACTGTTTTTT
CDR3aa: CAWSGGGEKLFF
abundance: once
v_gene: TRBV30
d_gene: -
j_gene: TRBJ1-4

CDR3nt: TGTGCCAGCAGTCGGACTAGCGGGGTGTTAGGCGAGCAGTTCTTC
CDR3aa: CASSRTSGVLGEQFF
abundance: -
v_gene: TRBV2
d_gene: TRBD2
j_gene: TRBJ2-1

CDR3nt: TGTGCCAGCACCCTGAGGGGGGGAACCAATCAGCCCCAGCATTTT
CDR3aa: CASTLRGGTNQPQHF
abundance: many
v_gene: TRBV2
d_gene: -
j_gene: TRBJ1-5